These 2 T cell receptor beta chains share one sample of origin, sequenced in a study of CD8+ T cells in alopecia areata. RNA extraction was followed by reverse transcription into cDNA, which acted as the sequencing template. Sequencing used immunoSEQ multiplex PCR; TCRdb keeps in-frame clones, though not all of them. The sample has 110,000 or so clones, 56% seen once. The treatment was: oral pan-JAK inhibitor, 5-10 mg twice daily. Source: CD4+ T cells sorted from blood, taken at week 24, from a patient treated with tofacitinib. The receptor set was obtained from a human donor with alopecia areata.

The chain combines TRBV29-1 with TRBJ1-2; no clear D gene. Trimming stripped 6 bases from V and 5 bases from J, with 13 bases between. This CDR3 comprises 12 residues. The germline CDR1 and CDR2 sequences are SQVTM and ANQGSEA. The CDR3 region is CSVGSEGYGYTF. DNA for the CDR3: TGCAGCGTAGGTAGTGAAGGGTATGGCTACACCTTC.

The chain links TRBV20-1 to TRBJ1-2, with no clear D. Germline CDR1 and CDR2: DFQATT and SNEGSKA (reference sequence). The CDR3 length is 11 residues. V lost 6 bases and J 3 bases, leaving 8 bases between the germline ends. In nucleotides, the CDR3 is TGCAGTGCAAACAAGGACTATGGCTACACCTTC. Translation: CSANKDYGYTF.